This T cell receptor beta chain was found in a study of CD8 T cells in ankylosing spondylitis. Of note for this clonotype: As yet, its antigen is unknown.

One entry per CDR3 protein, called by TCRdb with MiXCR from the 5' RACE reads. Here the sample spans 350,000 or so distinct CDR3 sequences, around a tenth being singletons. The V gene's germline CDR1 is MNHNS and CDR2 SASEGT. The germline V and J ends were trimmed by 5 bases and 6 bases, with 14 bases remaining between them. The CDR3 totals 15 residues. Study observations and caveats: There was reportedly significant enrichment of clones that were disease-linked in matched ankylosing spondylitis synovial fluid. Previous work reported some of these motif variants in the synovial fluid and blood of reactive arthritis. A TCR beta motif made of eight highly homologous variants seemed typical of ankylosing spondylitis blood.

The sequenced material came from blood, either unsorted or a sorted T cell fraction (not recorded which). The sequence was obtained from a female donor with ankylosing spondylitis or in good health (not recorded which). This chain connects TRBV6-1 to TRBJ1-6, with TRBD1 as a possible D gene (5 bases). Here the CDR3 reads CASSTWTPSNSPLHF. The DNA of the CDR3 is TGTGCCAGCAGTACCTGGACACCATCTAATTCACCCCTCCACTTT.